The TCR beta chain described here comes from a study of blood T cell repertoires in COVID-19. Germline lookup yields CDR1 MNHEY and CDR2 SMNVEV (reference sequence). The length of the CDR3 is 17 residues. Losses at the gene ends were 6 bases for V and 0 bases for J; bases not matched to a gene: 11. Assay used: immunoSEQ multiplex PCR; TCRdb lists only in-frame clones, some missing. The table shows fewer than 500,000 clones, with approximately 90% occurring only once. The sequencing input was PBMCs or T cells enriched from blood (not recorded which). The origin of this receptor is a man under 40 who had recovered from COVID-19. This chain connects TRBV27 to TRBJ2-1; 7 nucleotides agree with TRBD2. CDR3 bases: TGTGCCAGCAGCCTAGGGACTACCTTTCGCTCCTACAATGAGCAGTTCTTC. It encodes CASSLGTTFRSYNEQFF.